The T cell receptor beta chain under discussion was sequenced for a study of shared clonotypes between healthy human individuals. Study information: The plates for each donor numbered three CD4 naive, three CD4 memory, two CD8 naive and one CD8 memory. Study outcomes and limitations: Lower generation probabilities were found for non-shared clonotypes than for those shared by all four donors.

V shed 4 bases and J 5 bases; nucleotides not matched to a gene: 2. Germline loops: CDR1 SQVTM, CDR2 ANQGSEA. This CDR3 has 13 amino acids. Notes on this clone: Its antigen is unknown.

Assay: immunoSEQ multiplex PCR; the TCRdb copy retains only in-frame clones and omits some. The sample contains about 640,000 clones, about three quarters of which appear only once. The sequencing input was memory CD4+ T cells sorted from blood. The subset denotes: CD45RA-negative fraction. The gene calls are TRBV29-1 and TRBJ2-1; 10 nucleotides line up with TRBD2. The TCR was taken from a woman aged 25 to 39 in good health. The CDR3 region is CSVAGLADNEQFF. The CDR3 DNA follows: TGCAGCGTTGCTGGACTAGCGGACAATGAGCAGTTCTTC.